Listed here are 20 T cell receptor beta chains from one sample, sequenced in a study of beta chain features in type 1 diabetes. Isolated RNA was reverse transcribed in full, so expressed TCRB transcripts were sequenced. This table comes from immunoSEQ multiplex PCR, and its TCRdb copy is limited to in-frame clones, with some not included. The table lists over 300,000 clones, approximately 8% of them singletons. Material: central memory CD4+ T cells from blood. These receptors all stem from a woman aged 18-29 years in good health.

CDR3 loop: CASSLAYSTDTQYF. The CDR3 DNA is TGTGCCAGCAGCTTAGCGTACAGCACAGATACGCAGTATTTT. The chain is built from TRBV11-1 and TRBJ2-3; D ambiguous. The CDR3 is 14 residues long. The germline gives CDR1 SGHAT, CDR2 FQDESV (reference sequence). The germline V and J ends were trimmed by 0 bases and 0 bases, with 4 bases remaining between them. Full variable domain (outside the CDR3, taken from reference TRBV11-1 and TRBJ2-3): EAEVAQSPRYKITEKSQAVAFWCDPISGHATLYWYRQILGQGPELLVQFQDESVVDDSQLPKDRFSAERLKGVDSTLKIQPAELGDSAMYLCASSLAYSTDTQYFGPGTRLTVL.

This clone was counted between two and nine times. The chain links TRBV28 to TRBJ1-5; D is perhaps TRBD1 (6 bases). CDR1 and CDR2 (germline): MDHEN, SYDVKM. V was shortened by 8 bases and J by 5 bases, with 19 bases between the two germline ends. The CDR3 runs to 15 residues. The CDR3 nucleotides are TGTGCCAGCCGCAAGGGGATGGGGGCTCATCAGCCCCAGCATTTT. Protein: CASRKGMGAHQPQHF.

This sequence joins TRBV10-3 and TRBJ2-6; possibly TRBD1 for D (6 bases). This CDR3 is built from 19 residues. V was clipped by 2 bases and J by 1 base, with 18 bases between them. Germline values: CDR1 ENHRY, CDR2 SYGVKD. CDR3 residues: CAISEPPTGLASGANVLTF. The CDR3 nucleotides are TGTGCCATCAGTGAGCCCCCAACAGGGCTGGCTTCTGGGGCCAACGTCCTGACTTTC.

This clone was seen at least ten times. This chain links TRBV28 with TRBJ2-7; 9 bases are shared with TRBD1. Trimming at V came to 8 bases and at J to 5 bases, leaving 13 bases not matched to a gene. Germline V gene sequence: CDR1 MDHEN, CDR2 SYDVKM. The CDR3 runs to 15 residues. In DNA form, the CDR3 reads TGTGCCAGCTCTGGCCCCGGGACAGGGAGGGACGAGCAGTACTTC. Amino acid sequence: CASSGPGTGRDEQYF.

In its sample, this clone was seen a few times. The J gene is TRBJ2-3, the V gene TRBV13; D possibly corresponds to TRBD2 (5 bases). The CDR3 is 16 amino acids. Germline assignment: CDR1 PRHDT and CDR2 FYEKMQ (reference sequence). V lost 3 bases and J 2 bases, leaving 15 bases between the germline ends. CDR3 residues: CASSFATNPLTDTQYF. For the CDR3, the DNA is TGTGCCAGCAGCTTCGCGACTAATCCCCTCACAGATACGCAGTATTTT.

Many counts were recorded for this clone. The rearrangement uses TRBV5-5 and TRBJ1-3; weak D call: TRBD1 (6 bases). Trimming pared 4 bases from V and 7 bases from J, leaving 18 bases between. The CDR3 runs 15 residues. Germline V gene lookup returns CDR1 SGHKS and CDR2 YYEKEE (reference sequence). CDR3 DNA sequence: TGTGCCAGCAGCAGGAGAACAGGGATTACGAACACCATATATTTT. This encodes CASSRRTGITNTIYF.

This clone was counted a few times. V gene TRBV15 combines with J gene TRBJ1-1; D is unresolved. Germline V gene lookup returns CDR1 LNHNV and CDR2 YYDKDF (reference sequence). The CDR3 loop spans 15 amino acids. V lost 0 bases to trimming and J lost 5 bases, with 13 bases between them. CDR3 in DNA: TGTGCCACCAGCAGAGACCAGCCGGGAGGAACTGAAGCTTTCTTT. This gives the protein CATSRDQPGGTEAFF.

This clone has at least ten counts. The chain recombines TRBV5-4 with TRBJ2-3; 10 bases are shared with TRBD2. V dropped 4 bases and J dropped 8; count of bases not matched to a gene: 13. The CDR3 loop spans 16 amino acids. Per the germline V gene, CDR1 is SGHNT and CDR2 is YYREEE (reference sequence). The CDR3 DNA reads as TGTGCCAGCAGCCGATCGGGCAGCGGGAGGGGAGGTACGCAGTATTTT. Amino acid sequence: CASSRSGSGRGGTQYF.

In this sample, this clone turned up a few times. The chain has TRBV6-5 and TRBJ2-7; 7 positions match TRBD2. V shed 6 bases and J 2 bases; nucleotides not matched to a gene: 7. Germline CDR1 reads MNHEY; CDR2 reads SVGAGI. This CDR3 region has 14 residues. CDR3 protein: CASSQIAGTYEQYF. DNA for the CDR3: TGTGCCAGCAGCCAAATAGCGGGTACCTACGAGCAGTACTTC.

This clone was seen more than once but under ten times. The chain employs TRBV7-2 and TRBJ1-2; a possible D gene is TRBD1 (6 bases). The CDR3 contains 16 residues. With 3 bases removed from V and 2 bases from J, the gap between germline ends came to 16 bases. Germline CDR1 reads SGHTA; CDR2 reads FQGNSA. Here the CDR3 reads CASSFRRTDSNYGYTF. The DNA of the CDR3 is TGTGCCAGCAGCTTCAGGCGGACAGACTCAAACTATGGCTACACCTTC.

The gene calls are TRBV19 and TRBJ1-5; D not resolved. The CDR3 extends over 14 amino acids. V was cut by 3 bases and J by 2 bases, with 8 bases left in between. Germline CDR1 LNHDA, CDR2 SQIVND (reference sequence). CDR3 bases: TGTGCCAGTAGTATCGGGGTTGGCAATCAGCCCCAGCATTTT. Residues: CASSIGVGNQPQHF.

The rearrangement links TRBV11-2 to TRBJ2-1; 8 bases align to TRBD2. In germline, CDR1 is SGHAT, CDR2 FQNNGV. Trimming cost V 6 bases and J 5 bases; bases outside gene matches: 12. The CDR3 length is 16 residues. The CDR3 bases are TGTGCCAGCAGGCCCAGACTAGCGAAGGGCCACAATGAGCAGTTCTTC. Protein product: CASRPRLAKGHNEQFF.

With regard to this clone: Other nucleotide sequences from this sample produce the same CDR3. The gene calls are TRBV7-3 and TRBJ2-1, with D possibly matching TRBD1 (5 bases). The CDR3 runs 15 residues. Germline V gene data show CDR1 as SGHTA and CDR2 as FQGTGA. V lost 2 bases, J lost 0 bases, and 8 bases lay in between. The CDR3 is CASSLDSSSYNEQFF. The CDR3 region has the DNA TGTGCCAGCAGCTTAGACAGTAGCTCCTACAATGAGCAGTTCTTC.

This clone showed up just a few times. This chain uses TRBV7-8 with TRBJ2-5; D possibly corresponds to TRBD1 (5 bases). Germline V gene data show CDR1 as SGHVS and CDR2 as FQNEAQ. The CDR3 totals 11 residues. V was trimmed by 6 bases and J by 5 bases, leaving 7 bases between them. In DNA form, the CDR3 reads TGTGCCAGCAGTTCAGGGGAGACCCAGTACTTC. It is translated as CASSSGETQYF.

The gene calls are TRBV2 and TRBJ2-7; the D is unclear. The CDR3 totals 13 residues. Between the trimmed V and J ends, which lost 3 bases and 1 base, there was a span of 7 bases. CDR1 and CDR2 from the germline V gene are SNHLY and FYNNEI. The CDR3 region has the DNA TGTGCCAGCAGTGAGCCATTTTCCTACGAGCAGTACTTC. It specifies CASSEPFSYEQYF.

This chain links TRBV7-2 with TRBJ1-4; D perhaps matches TRBD1 (6 bases). Between the trimmed V and J ends, which lost 5 bases and 4 bases, there was a span of 20 bases. This CDR3 is built from 17 residues. Germline lookup yields CDR1 SGHTA and CDR2 FQGNSA. The CDR3 sequence: CASSHDGGAWVNEKLFF. The CDR3 coding sequence is TGTGCCAGCAGCCACGATGGGGGGGCATGGGTTAATGAAAAACTGTTTTTT. Together with reference TRBV7-2 and TRBJ1-4, the CDR3 gives the full variable domain: GAGVSQSPSNKVTEKGKDVELRCDPISGHTALYWYRQSLGQGLEFLIYFQGNSAPDKSGLPSDRFSAERTGGSVSTLTIQRTQQEDSAVYLCASSHDGGAWVNEKLFFGSGTQLSVL.

In this sample, this clone turned up a few times. V is TRBV5-4 and J is TRBJ2-5; perhaps TRBD2 as D (6 bases). The CDR3 consists of 15 residues. The germline V and J ends were trimmed by 4 bases and 2 bases, with 15 bases remaining between them. Germline V gene lookup returns CDR1 SGHNT and CDR2 YYREEE (reference sequence). The CDR3 here is CASSPGGTTQETQYF. The CDR3 DNA sequence: TGTGCCAGCAGCCCCGGGGGAACTACTCAAGAGACCCAGTACTTC.

This clone has at least ten counts. The genes are TRBV29-1 and TRBJ1-3; TRBD1 agrees at 8 bases. Trimming cost V 6 bases and J 1 base; bases outside gene matches: 14. Germline CDR1 is SQVTM and CDR2 is ANQGSEA. The CDR3 spans 17 residues. The chain's CDR3 is CSVAKPGQASSGNTIYF. In nucleotides, the CDR3 is TGCAGCGTAGCAAAACCGGGACAGGCGAGTTCTGGAAACACCATATATTTT.

This clone was counted many times. V and J are TRBV29-1 and TRBJ2-5; D is uncertain. The V gene's germline CDR1 is SQVTM and CDR2 ANQGSEA. The CDR3 runs to 14 residues. The V end was cut by 7 bases, the J end by 2 bases, with 17 bases between. The CDR3 DNA sequence: TGCAGCGCCGACGTGGTTGTGCAACAAGAGACCCAGTACTTC. Amino acid sequence: CSADVVVQQETQYF.

The CDR3 DNA sequence: TGTGCCAGCAGTTTATCCGGCCGGGGGCAGGGCACCTACGAGCAGTACTTC. Translation gives CASSLSGRGQGTYEQYF. The V call is TRBV27, the J call TRBJ2-7; D may correspond to TRBD1 or TRBD2 (6 bases each). V was cut by 0 bases and J by 2 bases, with 17 bases left in between. In germline, CDR1 is MNHEY, CDR2 SMNVEV (reference sequence). CDR3 length equals 17 residues.